One sample yielded the 16 T cell receptor beta chains listed below, sequenced in a study of T cell repertoires in cytomegalovirus infection. A single record per CDR3 protein comes from TCRdb applying MiXCR to the reads. The sample lists about 300,000 distinct CDR3 sequences, 9.6% occurring once. Sequencing was done on a sample of PBMCs. Every receptor here comes from a human donor in good health (CMV status not recorded). Some clones in this sample may be carry-over from other donors' samples.

The rearrangement joins TRBV25-1 to TRBJ2-1; TRBD1 matches 8 bases. Germline lookup yields CDR1 MGHDK and CDR2 SYGVNS. This CDR3 is 13 amino acids long. V lost 3 bases, J lost 6 bases, and 1 base stayed unmatched. The CDR3 spells CASSDRGLNEQFF. The CDR3 DNA reads as TGTGCCAGCAGTGACAGGGGGCTCAATGAGCAGTTCTTC.

This clonotype was recorded at least ten times. The chain links TRBV12-3 or TRBV12-4 to TRBJ1-5; possibly TRBD1 for D (6 bases). This CDR3 region has 15 residues. Trimming stripped 1 base from V and 6 bases from J, with 13 bases between. CDR3 sequence (DNA): TGTGCCAGCAGTTTAGGATTGGGGGGCGGTCAGCCCCAGCATTTT. The encoded protein is CASSLGLGGGQPQHF.

This clonotype was counted at least ten times. This chain links TRBV6-2 or TRBV6-3 with TRBJ2-4; D remains unclear. Trimming left V 2 bases short and J 13 bases short, with 12 bases between. The CDR3 has 12 residues. Germline values: CDR1 MNHEY, CDR2 SVGEGT. The CDR3 sequence is CASSYPSDLQYF. CDR3 coding DNA: TGTGCCAGCAGTTACCCGAGTGATTTGCAGTACTTC.

This clonotype has at least ten counts. The CDR3 loop is CASRPGLAGGEETQYF. CDR3 coding DNA: TGTGCCAGCAGACCGGGACTAGCGGGGGGGGAAGAGACCCAGTACTTC. The gene calls are TRBV5-6 and TRBJ2-5; 16 bases agree with TRBD2. Germline-derived CDR1 and CDR2 are SGHDT and YYEEEE. The V and J ends lost 5 bases and 3 bases, in that order; junction bases with no gene match: 4. The CDR3 runs to 16 residues. Full variable domain (rest looked up from reference TRBV5-6 and TRBJ2-5): DAGVTQSPTHLIKTRGQQVTLRCSPKSGHDTVSWYQQALGQGPQFIFQYYEEEERQRGNFPDRFSGHQFPNYSSELNVNALLLGDSALYLCASRPGLAGGEETQYFGPGTRLLVL.

V gene TRBV7-4 combines with J gene TRBJ1-1, with 7 bases that match TRBD1. J was trimmed by 5 bases and V by 5 bases; bases with no gene match: 5. Germline V gene data show CDR1 as SGHVT and CDR2 as SQSDAQ. The CDR3 length is 13 residues. The DNA of the CDR3 is TGTGCCAGCAGCCACAACAGGGGAACTGAAGCTTTCTTT. This sequence encodes CASSHNRGTEAFF.

This chain links TRBV4-1 with TRBJ2-1; 10 bases are shared with TRBD2. CDR1 is MGHRA and CDR2 is YSYEKL in the germline V gene. After removal of 0 bases from V and 7 bases from J, the junction contained 6 bases not matched to a gene. The length of the CDR3 is 16 residues. The CDR3 DNA follows: TGCGCCAGCAGCCAAGATGGGACTAGCGTTGGGAATGAGCAGTTCTTC. Protein sequence: CASSQDGTSVGNEQFF.

The chain couples TRBV20-1 to TRBJ2-5; 9 bases line up with TRBD1. From germline, CDR1 is DFQATT and CDR2 SNEGSKA (reference sequence). The CDR3 has 15 residues. The V segment lost 3 bases and the J segment 0 bases; nucleotides outside the gene matches: 5. The CDR3 is CSASGDRENQETQYF. CDR3 DNA: TGCAGTGCTAGCGGGGACAGGGAAAACCAAGAGACCCAGTACTTC.

This clonotype occurred a few times. V is TRBV6-4 and J is TRBJ2-5; 7 nucleotides agree with TRBD2. V lost 3 bases to trimming and J lost 4 bases; unmatched junction nucleotides: 8. Germline CDR1 MRHNA, CDR2 SNTAGT. The CDR3 is 15 residues long. CDR3 in DNA: TGTGCCAGCAGTGAGTCTAGCGGTGCAGCAGAGACCCAGTACTTC. It encodes CASSESSGAAETQYF.

The rearrangement links TRBV28 to TRBJ1-1; TRBD1 is a possible D gene (6 bases). The CDR3 spans 15 residues. Germline CDR1 is MDHEN and CDR2 is SYDVKM. V was pared by 3 bases and J by 0 bases, with 11 bases between. As DNA, the CDR3 is TGTGCCAGCAGTTTCAGGGGAATGATGAACACTGAAGCTTTCTTT. Amino acids: CASSFRGMMNTEAFF.

The CDR3 spells CASSPATSGGAYEQYF. In DNA, the CDR3 is TGTGCCAGCTCACCGGCGACTAGCGGGGGGGCTTACGAGCAGTACTTC. The rearrangement joins TRBV18 to TRBJ2-7, with TRBD2 identical over 14 bases. Per germline, CDR1 KGHSH and CDR2 LQKENI. The CDR3 is 16 residues long. Unmatched junction bases numbered 5, after V lost 3 bases and J lost 4 bases. Variable domain in full (rest from reference TRBV18 and TRBJ2-7): NAGVMQNPRHLVRRRGQEARLRCSPMKGHSHVYWYRQLPEEGLKFMVYLQKENIIDESGMPKERFSAEFPKEGPSILRIQQVVRGDSAAYFCASSPATSGGAYEQYFGPGTRLTVT.

This clonotype was seen repeatedly, ten times or more. J is TRBJ2-3 and V is TRBV11-2, with D maybe TRBD1 (5 bases). CDR1 is SGHAT and CDR2 is FQNNGV in the germline V gene. CDR3 length equals 12 residues. Trimming left V 5 bases short and J 10 bases short, with 13 bases between. The CDR3 sequence: CASSQVGQAQYF. CDR3 in DNA: TGTGCCAGCAGCCAAGTGGGGCAGGCGCAGTATTTT. The whole variable domain, remainder taken from reference TRBV11-2 and TRBJ2-3, is EAGVAQSPRYKIIEKRQSVAFWCNPISGHATLYWYQQILGQGPKLLIQFQNNGVVDDSQLPKDRFSAERLKGVDSTLKIQPAKLEDSAVYLCASSQVGQAQYFGPGTRLTVL.

The chain couples TRBV5-6 to TRBJ2-3; 8 bases are shared with TRBD2. The CDR3 is made up of 17 amino acids. Per the germline V gene, CDR1 is SGHDT and CDR2 is YYEEEE. V lost 0 bases to trimming and J lost 4 bases; unmatched junction nucleotides: 10. The CDR3 DNA reads as TGTGCCAGCAGCTTGGTGGTCGGGGGGGCCGGTCCAGATACGCAGTATTTT. This gives the protein CASSLVVGGAGPDTQYF.

This clonotype was seen ten or more times. This sequence joins TRBV14 and TRBJ2-3; D not resolved. This CDR3 contains 14 residues. Looked up from germline, CDR1 is SGHDN and CDR2 is FVKESK. The V and J ends lost 3 bases and 5 bases respectively, with 12 bases between them. CDR3 sequence (DNA): TGTGCCAGCAGCCATCCTTTTTCGGGAGATACGCAGTATTTT. This sequence encodes CASSHPFSGDTQYF. Complete variable domain (other parts from reference TRBV14 and TRBJ2-3): EAGVTQFPSHSVIEKGQTVTLRCDPISGHDNLYWYRRVMGKEIKFLLHFVKESKQDESGMPNNRFLAERTGGTYSTLKVQPAELEDSGVYFCASSHPFSGDTQYFGPGTRLTVL.

Many counts were recorded for this clonotype. The chain has TRBV20-1 and TRBJ1-5, with no clear D. Germline CDR1 DFQATT, CDR2 SNEGSKA (reference sequence). The CDR3 is made up of 12 amino acids. V gave up 3 bases and J gave up 4 bases, with 7 bases separating them. In nucleotides, the CDR3 is TGCAGTGCTAGTCCCGGGAATCAGCCCCAGCATTTT. Protein product: CSASPGNQPQHF.

There are many counts of this clonotype. This chain links TRBV6-5 with TRBJ1-2; 8 nucleotides align to TRBD1. V was pared by 2 bases and J by 4 bases, with 9 bases of the junction left unmatched. This CDR3 contains 16 residues. Germline V CDR1 and CDR2: MNHEY, SVGAGI. The CDR3, as DNA: TGTGCCAGCAGTTACCGTGGACAGGGAGCGGGCTATGGCTACACCTTC. It encodes CASSYRGQGAGYGYTF.

Remarks on this clonotype: A much larger clone differs by one base, so this may be a read error. The chain recombines TRBV20-1 with TRBJ1-1; D is uncertain. Germline V gene sequence: CDR1 DFQATT, CDR2 SNEGSKA (reference sequence). This CDR3 spans 13 amino acids. The CDR3 region is CSAPVQVNAEAFF. The CDR3 DNA is TGCAGTGCCCCCGTTCAGGTGAACGCTGAAGCTTTCTTT.